The rows below give T cell receptor beta chains drawn from one sample of a study of cytomegalovirus exposure and HLA in healthy donors. Data came from immunoSEQ multiplex PCR; TCRdb stores just in-frame clones and leaves some out. The sample holds 150,000 to 200,000 clones, approximately 71% seen once. The sequenced sample was PBMCs. The source of these receptors is a man younger than 35 in good health and CMV-seropositive. CDR3s include the opening cysteine and the closing phenylalanine or tryptophan. Each record gives: J gene, D gene, V gene, clone size, CDR3 DNA, CDR3 protein. The D gene is left open where the match is weak. Size values are once, few and many counts, or a class for expanded clones, and some rows have none.

TRBJ2-7 | . | TRBV9 | . | TGTGCCAGCAGCGTAGACGGGCCCTCAACGGGGGAGCAGTACTTC | CASSVDGPSTGEQYF
TRBJ2-3 | TRBD2 | TRBV7-2 | . | TGTGCCAGCAGCCGCGGGGGAGTTACGCAGTATTTT | CASSRGGVTQYF
TRBJ2-7 | TRBD1 | TRBV6-1 | . | TGTGCCAGCAGACCCACCCTCCGACAGGGCGACGAGCAGTACTTC | CASRPTLRQGDEQYF
TRBJ2-7 | TRBD1 | TRBV9 | . | TGTGCCAGCAGCGTAGGGACAGGTAACTACGAGCAGTACTTC | CASSVGTGNYEQYF
TRBJ2-3 | . | TRBV6-6 | . | TGTGCCAGCAGTTACGACTCGGGTGTTACAGATACGCAGTATTTT | CASSYDSGVTDTQYF
TRBJ2-7 | . | TRBV6-6 | once | TGTGCCAGCAGGAAGGGGTACGAGCAGTACTTC | CASRKGYEQYF
TRBJ2-7 | TRBD2 | TRBV10-3 | once | TGTGCCATCAGCCCGGGACTAGCTCTCGGCGAGCAGTACTTC | CAISPGLALGEQYF
TRBJ1-2 | . | TRBV28 | few | TGTGCCAGCAGTATACAGCAAGCTAACTATGGCTACACCTTC | CASSIQQANYGYTF
TRBJ2-1 | . | TRBV5-1 | . | TGCGCCAGCAGCTTGGTTATGGGGAGCTCCTACAATGAGCAGTTCTTC | CASSLVMGSSYNEQFF
TRBJ1-4 | TRBD1 | TRBV27 | few | TGTGCCAGCTGGCGACAGGGGAGTGAAAAACTGTTTTTT | CASWRQGSEKLFF
TRBJ2-2 | TRBD2 | TRBV7-9 | . | TGTGCCAGCAGCTTACTATTAACTAGCGGGAGCGGTGCCGGGGAGCTGTTTTTT | CASSLLLTSGSGAGELFF
TRBJ1-5 | . | TRBV28 | . | TGTGCCAGTTTCGAGGAGTTCAATCAGCCCCAGCATTTT | CASFEEFNQPQHF
TRBJ2-5 | TRBD1 | TRBV18 | . | TGTGCCAGCTCACCCGTTTTTGGGGGGACAGGGCACCAAGAGACCCAGTACTTC | CASSPVFGGTGHQETQYF
TRBJ1-5 | TRBD1 | TRBV28 | . | TGTGCCAGCATAATGGCGGGGACAGGGGACGATCAGCCCCAGCATTTT | CASIMAGTGDDQPQHF
TRBJ2-3 | TRBD2 | TRBV27 | . | TGTGCCAGCAGTTTGTTCGGGACTAGCGGCACAGATACGCAGTATTTT | CASSLFGTSGTDTQYF
TRBJ1-2 | TRBD1 | TRBV10-2 | . | TGCGCCAGCAGTCCCCGGACGACAGGGAACTATGGCTACACCTTC | CASSPRTTGNYGYTF
TRBJ2-3 | TRBD2 | TRBV4-2 | once | TGTGCCAGCAGCCAACTGACTAGCGACAGCCAATGGGCAGATACGCAGTATTTT | CASSQLTSDSQWADTQYF
TRBJ2-7 | . | TRBV28 | . | TGTGCCAGCAGTTTATGGGCGGACAAAACCTACGAGCAGTACTTC | CASSLWADKTYEQYF
TRBJ1-2 | . | TRBV28 | . | TGTGCCAGCAGTACATTAGGGGCAGCTGGGAATAGTGGCTACACCTTC | CASSTLGAAGNSGYTF
TRBJ2-7 | TRBD2 | TRBV7-9 | . | TGTGCCAGCAGCTGGGGGGGCGAGCAGTACTTC | CASSWGGEQYF
TRBJ2-6 | . | TRBV4-1 | . | TGCGCCAGCAGCCCGACGGGAGCGGTACGCTCTGGGGCCAACGTCCTGACTTTC | CASSPTGAVRSGANVLTF
TRBJ2-7 | TRBD2 | TRBV19 | . | TGTGCCAGTAGTATAGATCTAGCGGGAGCTTCCGAGCAGTACTTC | CASSIDLAGASEQYF
TRBJ2-1 | . | TRBV15 | . | TGTGCCACCAGCAGAGAGGTCCTAAATGAGCAGTTCTTC | CATSREVLNEQFF
TRBJ2-1 | . | TRBV19 | . | TGTGCCAGTACCATCCAAGCGGGCTGGGACTACAATGAGCAGTTCTTC | CASTIQAGWDYNEQFF
TRBJ1-4 | TRBD1 | TRBV4-2 | . | TGTGCCAGCAGCCAAGATCAGGGACAGGGGGCTGAAAAACTGTTTTTT | CASSQDQGQGAEKLFF
TRBJ2-7 | TRBD2 | TRBV19 | . | TGTGCCAGTAGTTCCACCGGGACTAGCTACGAGCAGTACTTC | CASSSTGTSYEQYF
TRBJ2-7 | TRBD2 | TRBV27 | few | TGTGCCAGCAGTCCCGGACTAGCGGGAGGCCTGCGCTACGAGCAGTACTTC | CASSPGLAGGLRYEQYF
TRBJ1-4 | TRBD1 | TRBV4-2 | . | TGTGCCAGCAGCCCAAGACCGGGACAGAAGAATGAAAAACTGTTTTTT | CASSPRPGQKNEKLFF
TRBJ2-1 | . | TRBV29-1 | . | TGCAGCGTTGAGAGTGCGGGAACCTACAATGAGCAGTTCTTC | CSVESAGTYNEQFF